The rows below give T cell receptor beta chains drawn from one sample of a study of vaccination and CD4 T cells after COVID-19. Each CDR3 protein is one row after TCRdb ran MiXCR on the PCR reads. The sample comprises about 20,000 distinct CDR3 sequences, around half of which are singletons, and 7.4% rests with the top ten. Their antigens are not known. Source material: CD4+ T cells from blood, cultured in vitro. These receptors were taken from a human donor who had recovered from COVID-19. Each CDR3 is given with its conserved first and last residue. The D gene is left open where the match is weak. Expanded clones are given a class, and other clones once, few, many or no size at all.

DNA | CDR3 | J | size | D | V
TGCAGTGCCGCCCGGACTAGCGGGAGGGCGAGCGGGGAGCTGTTTTTT | CSAARTSGRASGELFF | TRBJ2-2 | few | TRBD2 | TRBV20-1
TGTGCCAGCACCTTTAGTAACCGGGCGGGTTCACCCCTCCACTTT | CASTFSNRAGSPLHF | TRBJ1-6 | few | . | TRBV28
TGCAGTGTCTGGCGGGGACAGGATCAGCCCCAGCATTTT | CSVWRGQDQPQHF | TRBJ1-5 | . | TRBD1 | TRBV20-1
TGTGCCTGGAGGGGAGACGACACTGAAGCTTTCTTT | CAWRGDDTEAFF | TRBJ1-1 | . | . | TRBV30
TGCAGCGTTGCGAGGAGACTAGATAGCACCGGGGAGCTGTTTTTT | CSVARRLDSTGELFF | TRBJ2-2 | . | . | TRBV29-1
TGTGCCAGCAGCTTAGGCGGGGGCCAAGAGACCCAGTACTTC | CASSLGGGQETQYF | TRBJ2-5 | few | TRBD2 | TRBV11-3
TGTGCCAGCAGCTGGGACGGTACATTTAACTATGGCTACACCTTC | CASSWDGTFNYGYTF | TRBJ1-2 | few | . | TRBV7-2
TGTGCCTGGAGTGACTTGGGAAACTATGGCTACACCTTC | CAWSDLGNYGYTF | TRBJ1-2 | . | . | TRBV30
TGTGCCAGCAGCTTAGGATTGGGAAACTATGGCTACACCTTC | CASSLGLGNYGYTF | TRBJ1-2 | . | . | TRBV7-2
TGCAGTGCTAGAGTTGGCGGCACTGAAGCTTTCTTT | CSARVGGTEAFF | TRBJ1-1 | . | . | TRBV20-1